The T cell receptor beta chain under discussion was sequenced for a study of CD8+ T cells in alopecia areata. Study-level information: Tofacitinib continued for 6 to 18 months and was then withheld for 6 months.

Following RNA extraction, reverse transcription yielded cDNA that acted as the sequencing template. Assay: immunoSEQ multiplex PCR; the TCRdb copy retains only in-frame clones and omits some. Of some 150,000 clones in the sample, 45% to 55% were seen once. The CDR3 runs to 12 residues. V lost 4 bases and J lost 6, with 7 bases in between. Germline CDR1 reads SGHDT; CDR2 reads YYEEEE. The table lists this clone with a few counts. No antigen is known for it. General study results and limits: Clonality in lesional scalp, especially alopecia totalis/universalis, exceeded that of normal scalp.

This sequence was found in a human donor with alopecia areata. The chain combines TRBV5-6 with TRBJ2-2, with no clear D. The input for sequencing was CD8+ T cells sorted from blood, taken at week 0. The CDR3 DNA reads as TGTGCCAGCAGCCCTGTTGCCGGGGAGCTGTTTTTT. This translates into CASSPVAGELFF.